This T cell receptor beta chain was found in a study of cytomegalovirus exposure and HLA in healthy donors. Study at large: It was reported in a later analysis that the same platform had been used for the 120 or so validation repertoires as for the 550 to 700 first-cohort repertoires. General observations from the study: The classifier reportedly diagnosed cytomegalovirus status with high specificity and sensitivity. Overall, about 160 TCR beta chains were annotated as cytomegalovirus-associated. Subsequent analysis of the approximately 120 validation repertoires found a tendency for first-cohort TCR clusters to co-occur.

The CDR3 runs to 16 residues. J was trimmed by 5 bases and V by 5 bases; bases with no gene match: 11. Germline values: CDR1 LNHDA, CDR2 SQIVND (reference sequence). Repertoires were generated with immunoSEQ multiplex PCR, while TCRdb's copy carries only in-frame clones and drops some. The sample lists 260,000 or so clones, around 89% occurring once. As for this clone: Its antigen is unidentified.

Sequencing input: PBMCs. The gene calls are TRBV19 and TRBJ2-1, with 8 bases identical to TRBD2. This sequence originates from a woman aged 18-35 years in good health and CMV-seronegative. The DNA for the CDR3 is TGTGCCAGTAGTCGGCCTGGAACTAGCGGCCACAATGAGCAGTTCTTC. It translates to CASSRPGTSGHNEQFF.